This T cell receptor beta chain is drawn from a study of blood T cell repertoires in COVID-19 (dated by TCRdb to 2020 to 2021). About the full investigation: Samples covering the acute and convalescent phases of COVID-19 were provided by collaborators in the United States, Italy and Spain. The material from the prospective study consisted of cDNA or gDNA derived from T cells, B-cell-depleted T cells, or PBMCs. Subjects who had been exposed to COVID-19, were actively infected with it, or had recovered from it provided the deeply sampled blood TCRbeta repertoires that made up the dataset. The repertoires were made available in a free public database intended to serve as a resource for research on the immune response to SARS-CoV-2. The samples were drawn from the first 160 participants of the ongoing ImmuneRACE study and from about 1,200 subjects provided by 6 global collaborators. A de-identified subject ID, COVID-19 status, age in years and sex were almost always included in the sample metadata. Where available, HLA class I and class II types were obtained from metadata supplied by the sample provider rather than from assay-based typing. Summary of the overall study and its limitations: The quantity of clinical and demographic metadata differed by source and by participant and was supplied without curation.

TCRbeta CDR3 regions were amplified from genomic DNA by means of the immunoSEQ Assay, a bias-controlled multiplex PCR. Turning to the authors' computational methods: The number of nucleated cells in each sample was estimated by amplification of reference gene primers within the assay. Sequence reads were collapsed and filtered to measure the absolute abundance of every unique TCRbeta CDR3 rearrangement. For each sample, productive Simpson clonality was calculated as the square root of Simpson's diversity index over productive rearrangements. TCRdb mirrors the immuneACCESS table, restricted to in-frame sequences. Some clones are absent from its copies; in checked studies, under half trace to an unresolved V gene, and the reason for the others is unknown. Clonal size and the V and J genes are those of that table, whereas D and trimming came from the DNA. The sample includes about 210,000 clones, with 84% observed a single time. About 8% of the sample goes to the ten largest clones.

Collaborating institutions collected whole blood in K2EDTA tubes following their own protocols. Collaborator samples were shipped for TCRbeta analysis as frozen whole blood, isolated PBMCs, or DNA extracted from either sample type. Concerning this clone: The target of this receptor is not known. Within one base of it there is no much larger clone, and no base qualities were kept.

This clonotype was sampled from a woman in her forties or fifties with active or convalescent COVID-19. The sample consisted of peripheral blood.

The CDR3 sequence is CASSRPPWTANQPQHF. The nucleotides read TGTGCCAGCAGTCGGCCCCCTTGGACAGCCAATCAGCCCCAGCATTTT. The chain employs TRBV28 and TRBJ1-5, and possibly TRBD1, on 6 matching bases. The CDR3 contains 16 residues, cysteine and phenylalanine counted. Solely the CDR3 DNA is kept, with 48 bases framed from the first base. CDR1 and CDR2, looked up from the germline V gene, are MDHEN and SYDVKM. V lost 5 bases and J lost 3 bases; the stretch between them is 17 bases long.